These 19 T cell receptor beta chains were sequenced from one sample in a study of T cells in Graves' hyperthyroidism and ophthalmopathy. Amplified regions were TCR beta CDR3 sequences from RNA transcripts. An initial round of RT-PCR targeting the TCR CDR3 relied on the HTBI primer set. One entry per CDR3 protein, called by TCRdb with MiXCR from the multiplex PCR reads. The table shows about 200,000 distinct CDR3 sequences, with 17% occurring only once. The sequenced sample was blood. All receptors come from a woman between 45 and 65 years old with Graves' hyperthyroidism.

This chain connects TRBV2 to TRBJ1-3; the D is unclear. Trimming left V 6 bases short and J 3 bases short, with 9 bases between. CDR1 is SNHLY, CDR2 FYNNEI, per germline. This CDR3 comprises 13 residues. The DNA of the CDR3 is TGTGCCAGCAGCGGAGGGAGTGGAAACACCATATATTTT. Translation: CASSGGSGNTIYF.

This chain uses TRBV6-1 with TRBJ2-3, with TRBD2 matching over 7 bases. Germline values: CDR1 MNHNS, CDR2 SASEGT. The CDR3 contains 15 residues. V was pared by 4 bases and J by 1 base, with 5 bases of the junction left unmatched. CDR3 DNA: TGTGCCAGCAGTGTGCGGGAGAGGGGCACAGATACGCAGTATTTT. It codes for CASSVRERGTDTQYF.

This clonotype was seen only a few times. V gene TRBV4-2 combines with J gene TRBJ2-5; D might be TRBD1 or TRBD2, each matching 5 bases. Germline CDR1 reads LGHNA; CDR2 reads YNFKEQ. The ends were cut back, 3 bases at V and 1 base at J, with 18 bases in the middle. The CDR3 sequence is 17 residues long. The CDR3: CASSQLKSGTVQETQYF. DNA of the CDR3: TGTGCCAGCAGCCAGCTTAAATCCGGGACGGTCCAAGAGACCCAGTACTTC.

The rearrangement joins TRBV2 to TRBJ2-1, with 10 bases that match TRBD1. The V gene's germline CDR1 is SNHLY and CDR2 FYNNEI. After removal of 3 bases from V and 7 bases from J, the junction contained 9 bases not matched to a gene. This CDR3 has 16 residues. CDR3 coding DNA: TGTGCCAGCAGTGACCTGGGACAGGGGTTGGAGAATGAGCAGTTCTTC. This sequence encodes CASSDLGQGLENEQFF. Based on the CDR3 plus reference TRBV2 and TRBJ2-1, the full variable domain is EPEVTQTPSHQVTQMGQEVILRCVPISNHLYFYWYRQILGQKVEFLVSFYNNEISEKSEIFDDQFSVERPDGSNFTLKIRSTKLEDSAMYFCASSDLGQGLENEQFFGPGTRLTVL.

This clonotype appeared many times. The genes are TRBV20-1 and TRBJ2-1; no firm D call. The CDR3 has 11 residues. CDR1 DFQATT and CDR2 SNEGSKA come from the germline V gene (reference sequence). V was pared by 5 bases and J by 10 bases, with 12 bases between. CDR3 protein: CSAGATGEQFF. CDR3 nucleotides: TGCAGTGCTGGCGCGACTGGAGAGCAGTTCTTC.

The table lists this clonotype with a few counts. The chain recombines TRBV2 with TRBJ2-7; 10 nucleotides line up with TRBD1. Germline V lookup: CDR1 SNHLY, CDR2 FYNNEI. The V segment lost 4 bases and the J segment 4 bases; nucleotides outside the gene matches: 4. The CDR3 sequence is 14 residues long. For the CDR3, the DNA is TGTGCCAGCAGTGTGACAGGGGGCAAGTACGAGCAGTACTTC. Protein sequence: CASSVTGGKYEQYF.

The V and J genes are TRBV19 and TRBJ2-2, with 8 bases lining up with TRBD1. The CDR3 has 17 amino acids. V lost 6 bases, J lost 1 base, and 10 bases stayed unmatched. The germline V gene encodes CDR1 LNHDA and CDR2 SQIVND (reference sequence). CDR3 DNA: TGTGCCAGTAGAGTCGAAGGGACAGGAGTGAACACCGGGGAGCTGTTTTTT. Residues: CASRVEGTGVNTGELFF.

This clonotype was found a few times. The V and J genes are TRBV6-6 and TRBJ1-1, with 7 bases lining up with TRBD1. The V and J ends lost 2 bases and 3 bases, in that order; junction bases with no gene match: 6. Germline-derived CDR1 and CDR2 are MNHNY and SVGAGI (reference sequence). This CDR3 spans 15 amino acids. The CDR3 loop is CASSYARQGYTEAFF. CDR3 in DNA: TGTGCCAGCAGTTACGCACGACAGGGCTACACTGAAGCTTTCTTT.

Many counts were recorded for this clonotype. This chain links TRBV24-1 with TRBJ2-3, with 7 positions matching TRBD2. The CDR3 has 17 amino acids. Germline loops: CDR1 KGHDR, CDR2 SFDVKD. With 0 bases clipped from V and 0 bases from J, the junction kept 5 bases outside the gene matches. The CDR3 region is CATSDLTSASSTDTQYF. CDR3 nucleotides: TGTGCCACCAGTGATTTGACTAGCGCCTCTAGCACAGATACGCAGTATTTT.

The chain couples TRBV19 to TRBJ1-1; possible D gene TRBD1, 6 bases. The CDR3 runs 14 residues. V was pared by 5 bases and J by 2 bases, with 12 bases between. The germline gives CDR1 LNHDA, CDR2 SQIVND (reference sequence). The chain's CDR3 is CASSYGTPNTEAFF. The CDR3 DNA reads as TGTGCCAGTAGTTATGGGACACCAAACACTGAAGCTTTCTTT.

This clonotype has a handful of counts. The chain employs TRBV20-1 and TRBJ2-7, with 9 bases matching TRBD2. Per the germline V gene, CDR1 is DFQATT and CDR2 is SNEGSKA (reference sequence). CDR3 length: 13 amino acids. The DNA for the CDR3 is TGCAGCGGCGGGGCTAGCGGGATCGGAGAGCAGTACTTC. Translating gives CSGGASGIGEQYF.

This clonotype was seen repeatedly, ten times or more. This chain uses TRBV28 with TRBJ1-1, with D hard to call. This CDR3 has 11 residues. Germline loops: CDR1 MDHEN, CDR2 SYDVKM. Trimming shortened V by 7 bases and J by 5 bases, and 8 bases separated the two germline ends. CDR3 nucleotide sequence: TGTGCCAGCACCCGGCAGACTGAAGCTTTCTTT. It translates to CASTRQTEAFF. Supplemented by reference TRBV28 and TRBJ1-1, the full variable domain reads DVKVTQSSRYLVKRTGEKVFLECVQDMDHENMFWYRQDPGLGLRLIYFSYDVKMKEKGDIPEGYSVSREKKERFSLILESASTNQTSMYLCASTRQTEAFFGQGTRLTVV.

A word on this clonotype: A much larger clone differs by one base, so this may be a read error. The chain recombines TRBV20-1 with TRBJ2-7; D gene ambiguous. The end of the DNA is better explained by TRBJ2-1, so the J call may be wrong. This CDR3 spans 15 amino acids. CDR1 is DFQATT and CDR2 is SNEGSKA in the germline V gene (reference sequence). The CDR3 DNA is TGCAGTGCTAGAGATCGAGGCGACGGAACCTACGAGCAGTTCTTC. Its protein is CSARDRGDGTYEQFF.

This clonotype has more than one count but fewer than ten. The chain carries TRBV19 and TRBJ2-4, with TRBD2 matching over 10 bases. The CDR3 has 17 residues. J gave up 0 bases and V 3 bases, and 5 bases lay outside the gene matches. Germline V gene data show CDR1 as LNHDA and CDR2 as SQIVND (reference sequence). CDR3 DNA: TGTGCCAGTAGTATCCCTCCTAGCGGGGGAGCCAAAAACATTCAGTACTTC. Amino acids: CASSIPPSGGAKNIQYF. The variable domain in full, with the rest retrieved from reference TRBV19 and TRBJ2-4, is DGGITQSPKYLFRKEGQNVTLSCEQNLNHDAMYWYRQDPGQGLRLIYYSQIVNDFQKGDIAEGYSVSREKKESFPLTVTSAQKNPTAFYLCASSIPPSGGAKNIQYFGAGTRLSVL.

This clonotype turned up a few times. The chain carries TRBV7-9 and TRBJ2-1, with unresolved D. Germline V gene lookup returns CDR1 SEHNR and CDR2 FQNEAQ (reference sequence). V shed 5 bases and J shed 0 bases, with 11 bases lying between them. The length of the CDR3 is 15 residues. CDR3 region: CASSLRTTSYNEQFF. The CDR3 DNA is TGTGCCAGCAGCCTGAGGACCACCTCCTACAATGAGCAGTTCTTC.

In this sample, this clonotype turned up a few times. The chain has TRBV5-5 and TRBJ1-5; weak D call: TRBD1 (5 bases). There are 16 residues in the CDR3. Germline CDR1 reads SGHKS; CDR2 reads YYEKEE (reference sequence). The germline V and J ends were trimmed by 1 base and 6 bases, with 17 bases remaining between them. CDR3 sequence: CASSLTGGGGRQPQHF. The CDR3 DNA follows: TGTGCCAGCAGCTTGACTGGGGGGGGGGGACGTCAGCCCCAGCATTTT.

This clonotype showed up just a few times. The J gene is TRBJ2-7, the V gene TRBV19, with D maybe TRBD2 (5 bases). V was cut by 1 base and J by 5 bases, with 9 bases left in between. The germline V gene encodes CDR1 LNHDA and CDR2 SQIVND (reference sequence). The CDR3 consists of 13 residues. The CDR3 protein is CASSIVTGNEQYF. The CDR3 nucleotides read TGTGCCAGTAGTATAGTGACGGGGAACGAGCAGTACTTC.

This clonotype was recorded many times. The chain combines TRBV2 with TRBJ2-1; 7 bases fit TRBD2. The V and J ends lost 6 bases and 0 bases, in that order; junction bases with no gene match: 8. The CDR3 covers 16 residues. Germline lookup yields CDR1 SNHLY and CDR2 FYNNEI. CDR3 residues: CASRPPGGSSYNEQFF. In DNA form, the CDR3 reads TGTGCCAGCAGACCCCCGGGCGGGAGCTCCTACAATGAGCAGTTCTTC.

In its sample, this clonotype was seen a few times. The chain links TRBV24-1 to TRBJ2-1; 12 nucleotides line up with TRBD1. V trimming: 12 bases; J trimming: 9 bases; junction bases outside the gene matches: 8. Germline CDR1 KGHDR, CDR2 SFDVKD. The CDR3 contains 13 residues. CDR3 loop: CACRDRGQSEQFF. The DNA of the CDR3 is TGTGCCTGTCGGGACAGGGGGCAGAGTGAGCAGTTCTTC.